This T cell receptor (beta chain) was sequenced in a study of regulatory T cells in long-lasting Graves disease. Findings of the study overall: When disease was persistent, TRBV28, TRBJ1-2 and TRBJ2-5 were the favored segments.

The time point here: persistent/refractory GD, antithyroid drugs over 5 years with positive TRAb. Generation of the TCR library employed RNA extracted from PBMCs. Arm-PCR with iRepertoire HTBI primers amplified the CDR3 regions for these TCR beta libraries. TCRdb used MiXCR to reprocess the multiplex PCR reads, holding one entry per CDR3 protein. The sample lists roughly 400,000 distinct CDR3 sequences; around 21% were seen once. With regard to this clonotype: Its antigen is not identified.

Germline V gene sequence: CDR1 GTSNPN, CDR2 SVGIG (reference sequence). The CDR3 contains 13 residues. V dropped 3 bases and J dropped 2 bases, with 5 bases sitting between them. Sample: peripheral blood mononuclear cells (PBMCs), taken when the disease was refractory, from a patient treated with antithyroid drugs. The chain links TRBV30 to TRBJ2-6, with D possibly being TRBD2 (5 bases). The sequence was collected from a female donor with Graves disease. CDR3 sequence: CAWSGAGANVLTF. CDR3 in DNA: TGTGCCTGGAGCGGGGCTGGGGCCAACGTCCTGACTTTC.